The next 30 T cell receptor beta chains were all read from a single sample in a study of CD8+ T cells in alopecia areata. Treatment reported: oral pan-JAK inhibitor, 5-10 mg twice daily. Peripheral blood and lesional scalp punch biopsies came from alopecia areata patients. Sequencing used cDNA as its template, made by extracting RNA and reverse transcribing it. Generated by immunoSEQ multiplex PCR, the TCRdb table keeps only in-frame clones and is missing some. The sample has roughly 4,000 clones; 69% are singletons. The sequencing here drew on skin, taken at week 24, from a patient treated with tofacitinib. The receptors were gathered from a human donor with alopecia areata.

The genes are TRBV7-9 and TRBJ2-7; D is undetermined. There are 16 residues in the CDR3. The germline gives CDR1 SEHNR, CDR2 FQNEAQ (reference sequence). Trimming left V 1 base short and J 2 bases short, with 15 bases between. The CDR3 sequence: CASSLDGGFRTYEQYF. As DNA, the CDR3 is TGTGCCAGCAGCTTAGATGGCGGATTTAGAACCTACGAGCAGTACTTC.

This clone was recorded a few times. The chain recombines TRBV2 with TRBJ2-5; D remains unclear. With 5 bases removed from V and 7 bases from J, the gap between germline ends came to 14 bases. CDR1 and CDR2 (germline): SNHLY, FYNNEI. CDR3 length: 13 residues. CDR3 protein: CASSRQGPGTQYF. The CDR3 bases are TGTGCCAGCAGTAGACAAGGACCGGGGACCCAGTACTTC. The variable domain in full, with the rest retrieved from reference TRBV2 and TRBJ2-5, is EPEVTQTPSHQVTQMGQEVILRCVPISNHLYFYWYRQILGQKVEFLVSFYNNEISEKSEIFDDQFSVERPDGSNFTLKIRSTKLEDSAMYFCASSRQGPGTQYFGPGTRLLVL.

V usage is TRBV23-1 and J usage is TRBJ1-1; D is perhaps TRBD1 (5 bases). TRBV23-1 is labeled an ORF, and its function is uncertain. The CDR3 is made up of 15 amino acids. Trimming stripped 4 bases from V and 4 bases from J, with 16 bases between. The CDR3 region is CASSLRQWFSTEAFF. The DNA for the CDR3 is TGCGCCAGCAGTCTACGACAGTGGTTTTCCACTGAAGCTTTCTTT.

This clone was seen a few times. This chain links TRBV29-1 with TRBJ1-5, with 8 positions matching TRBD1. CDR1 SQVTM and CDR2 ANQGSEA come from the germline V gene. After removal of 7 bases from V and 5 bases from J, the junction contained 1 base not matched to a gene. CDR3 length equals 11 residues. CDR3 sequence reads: CSAGGDQPQHF. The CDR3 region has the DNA TGCAGCGCAGGGGGCGATCAGCCCCAGCATTTT.

The CDR3 sequence is CASLAGDSYEQYF. Written as DNA, the CDR3 is TGTGCCAGCCTAGCGGGAGACTCCTACGAGCAGTACTTC. V gene TRBV2 combines with J gene TRBJ2-7, with TRBD2 matching 10 bases. The CDR3 length is 13 residues. Germline assignment: CDR1 SNHLY and CDR2 FYNNEI. The V and J ends lost 8 bases and 0 bases, in that order; junction bases with no gene match: 1.

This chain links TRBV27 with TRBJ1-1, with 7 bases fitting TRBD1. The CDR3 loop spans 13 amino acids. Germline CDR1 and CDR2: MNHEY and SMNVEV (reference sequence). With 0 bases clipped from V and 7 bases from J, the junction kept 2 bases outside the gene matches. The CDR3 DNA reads TGTGCCAGCAGTTTATCAGGGGGCGATGAAGCTTTCTTT. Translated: CASSLSGGDEAFF.

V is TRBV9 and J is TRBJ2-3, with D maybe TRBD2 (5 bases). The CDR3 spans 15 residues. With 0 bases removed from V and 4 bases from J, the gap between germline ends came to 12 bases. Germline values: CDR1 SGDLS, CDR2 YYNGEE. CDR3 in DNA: TGTGCCAGCAGCGTAGCTAGTTTCGGGGCAGATACGCAGTATTTT. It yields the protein CASSVASFGADTQYF.

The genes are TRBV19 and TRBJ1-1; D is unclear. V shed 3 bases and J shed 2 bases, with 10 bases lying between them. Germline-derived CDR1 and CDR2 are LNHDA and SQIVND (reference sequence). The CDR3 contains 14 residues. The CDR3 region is CASSIPEPNTEAFF. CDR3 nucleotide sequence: TGTGCCAGTAGTATCCCAGAGCCAAACACTGAAGCTTTCTTT.

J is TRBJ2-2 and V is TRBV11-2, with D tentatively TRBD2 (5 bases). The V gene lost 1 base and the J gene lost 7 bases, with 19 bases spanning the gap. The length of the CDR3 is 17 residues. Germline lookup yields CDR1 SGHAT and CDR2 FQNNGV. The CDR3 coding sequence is TGTGCCAGCAGCTTAGTTCGGTTCGAGCTAGCCTTCGGGGAGCTGTTTTTT. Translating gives CASSLVRFELAFGELFF.

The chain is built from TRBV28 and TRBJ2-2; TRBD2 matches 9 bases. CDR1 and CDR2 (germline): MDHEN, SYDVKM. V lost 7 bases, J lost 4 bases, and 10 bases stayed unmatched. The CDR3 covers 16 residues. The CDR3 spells CASTPWTSEFTGELFF. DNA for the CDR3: TGTGCCAGCACCCCCTGGACTAGCGAATTCACCGGGGAGCTGTTTTTT.

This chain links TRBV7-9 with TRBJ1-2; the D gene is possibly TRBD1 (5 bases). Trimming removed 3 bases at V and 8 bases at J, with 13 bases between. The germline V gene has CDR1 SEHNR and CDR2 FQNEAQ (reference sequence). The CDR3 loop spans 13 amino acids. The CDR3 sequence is CASSFGTPEGYTF. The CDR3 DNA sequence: TGTGCCAGCAGCTTCGGGACTCCTGAAGGCTACACCTTC.

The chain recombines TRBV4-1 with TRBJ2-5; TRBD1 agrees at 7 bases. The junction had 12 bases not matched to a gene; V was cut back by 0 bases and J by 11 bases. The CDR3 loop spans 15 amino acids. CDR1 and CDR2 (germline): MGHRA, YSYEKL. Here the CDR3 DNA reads TGCGCCAGCAGCCAAGATACAGGGGACCGGGGTGTGCAGTACTTC. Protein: CASSQDTGDRGVQYF.

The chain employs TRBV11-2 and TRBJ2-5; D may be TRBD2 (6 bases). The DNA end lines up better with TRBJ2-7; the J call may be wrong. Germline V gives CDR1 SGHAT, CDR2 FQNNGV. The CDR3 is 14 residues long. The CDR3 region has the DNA TGTGCCAGCAGCTTAGTAGCGGACTCCTACGAGCAGTACTTC. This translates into CASSLVADSYEQYF.

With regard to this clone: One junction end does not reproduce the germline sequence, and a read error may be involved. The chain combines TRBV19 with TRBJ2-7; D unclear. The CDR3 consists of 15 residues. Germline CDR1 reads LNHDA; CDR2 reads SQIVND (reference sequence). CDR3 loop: CASSLDLDGFYEQYF. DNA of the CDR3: TGTGCCAGTAGTCTAGACCTGGACGGATTCTACGAGCAGTACTTC.

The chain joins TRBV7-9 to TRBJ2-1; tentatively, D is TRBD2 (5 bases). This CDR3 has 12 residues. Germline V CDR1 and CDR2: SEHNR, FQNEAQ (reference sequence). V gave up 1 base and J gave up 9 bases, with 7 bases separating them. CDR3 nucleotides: TGTGCCAGCAGCTTAGGGAGGAGTGAGCAGTTCTTC. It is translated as CASSLGRSEQFF.

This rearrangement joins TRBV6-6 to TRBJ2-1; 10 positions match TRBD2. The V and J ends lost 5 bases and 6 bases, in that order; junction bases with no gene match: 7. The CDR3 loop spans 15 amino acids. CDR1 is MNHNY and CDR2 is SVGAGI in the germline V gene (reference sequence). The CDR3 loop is CASSEPGLAFNEQFF. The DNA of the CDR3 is TGTGCCAGCAGTGAGCCGGGACTAGCGTTCAATGAGCAGTTCTTC.

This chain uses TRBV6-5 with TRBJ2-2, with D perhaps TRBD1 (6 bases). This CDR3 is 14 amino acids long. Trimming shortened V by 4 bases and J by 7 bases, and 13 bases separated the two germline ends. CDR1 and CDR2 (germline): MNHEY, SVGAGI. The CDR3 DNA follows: TGTGCCAGCAGTTTGATCGGGACACGCGGGGAGCTGTTTTTT. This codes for CASSLIGTRGELFF.

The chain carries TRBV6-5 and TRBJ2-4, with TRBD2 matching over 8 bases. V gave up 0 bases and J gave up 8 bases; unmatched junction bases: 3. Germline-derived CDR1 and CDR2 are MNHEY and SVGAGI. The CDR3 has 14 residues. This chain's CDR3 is CASSYSGTRDIQYF. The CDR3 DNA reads TGTGCCAGCAGTTACTCGGGGACTAGGGACATTCAGTACTTC.

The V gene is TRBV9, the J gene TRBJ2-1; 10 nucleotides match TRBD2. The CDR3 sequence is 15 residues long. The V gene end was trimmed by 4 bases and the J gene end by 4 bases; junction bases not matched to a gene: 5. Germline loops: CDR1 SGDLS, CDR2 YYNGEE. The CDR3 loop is CASSTGTSVYNEQFF. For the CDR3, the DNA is TGTGCCAGCAGCACCGGGACTAGCGTATACAATGAGCAGTTCTTC.

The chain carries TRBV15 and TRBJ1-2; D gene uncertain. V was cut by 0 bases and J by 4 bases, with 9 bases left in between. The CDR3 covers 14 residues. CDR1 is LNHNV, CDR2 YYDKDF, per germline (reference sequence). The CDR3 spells CATSREGGAYGYTF. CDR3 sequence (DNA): TGTGCCACCAGCAGAGAGGGAGGCGCCTATGGCTACACCTTC.

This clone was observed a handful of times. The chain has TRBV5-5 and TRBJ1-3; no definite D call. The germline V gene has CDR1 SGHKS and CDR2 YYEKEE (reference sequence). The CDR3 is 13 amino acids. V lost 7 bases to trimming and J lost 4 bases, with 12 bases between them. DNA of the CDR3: TGTGCCAGCTTCAGGACGGACGGAAACACCATATATTTT. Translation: CASFRTDGNTIYF.

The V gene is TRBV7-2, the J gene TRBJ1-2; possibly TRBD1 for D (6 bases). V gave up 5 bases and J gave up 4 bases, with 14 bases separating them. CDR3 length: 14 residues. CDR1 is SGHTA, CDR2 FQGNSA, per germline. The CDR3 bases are TGTGCCAGCAGCCCGGGGGGGGCAGGCTATGGCTACACCTTC. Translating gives CASSPGGAGYGYTF.

CDR3 loop: CASRGYIRGPRNQPQHF. CDR3 nucleotides: TGTGCCAGTAGGGGATACATCAGGGGGCCGCGCAATCAGCCCCAGCATTTT. The chain has TRBV19 and TRBJ1-5, with 8 bases that match TRBD1. V gave up 6 bases and J gave up 2 bases; unmatched junction bases: 12. This CDR3 is 17 amino acids long. Looked up from germline, CDR1 is LNHDA and CDR2 is SQIVND (reference sequence).

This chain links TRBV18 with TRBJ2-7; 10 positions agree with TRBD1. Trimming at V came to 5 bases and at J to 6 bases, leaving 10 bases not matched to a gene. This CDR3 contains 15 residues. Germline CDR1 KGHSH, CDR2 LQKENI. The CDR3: CASSGGTGVRGEQYF. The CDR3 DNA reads TGTGCCAGCTCAGGAGGGACAGGGGTGAGAGGCGAGCAGTACTTC.

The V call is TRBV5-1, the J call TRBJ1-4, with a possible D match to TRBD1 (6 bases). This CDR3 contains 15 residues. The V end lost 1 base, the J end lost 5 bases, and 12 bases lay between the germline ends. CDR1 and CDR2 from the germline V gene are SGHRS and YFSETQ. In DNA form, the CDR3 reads TGCGCCAGCAGCTTGTACGGGGGGCAGAATGAAAAACTGTTTTTT. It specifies CASSLYGGQNEKLFF.

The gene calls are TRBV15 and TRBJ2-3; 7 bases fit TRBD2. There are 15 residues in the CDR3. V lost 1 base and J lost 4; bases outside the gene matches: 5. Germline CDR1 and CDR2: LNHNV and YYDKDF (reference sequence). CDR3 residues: CATSRGGGGSDTQYF. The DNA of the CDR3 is TGTGCCACCAGCAGAGGAGGCGGGGGATCAGATACGCAGTATTTT.

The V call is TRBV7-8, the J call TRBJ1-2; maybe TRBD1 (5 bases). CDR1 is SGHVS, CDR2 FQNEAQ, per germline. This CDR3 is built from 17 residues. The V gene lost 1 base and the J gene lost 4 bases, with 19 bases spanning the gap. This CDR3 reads CASSLGTQFLRAYGYTF. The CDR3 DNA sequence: TGTGCCAGCAGCTTAGGGACACAGTTCCTTAGGGCCTATGGCTACACCTTC.

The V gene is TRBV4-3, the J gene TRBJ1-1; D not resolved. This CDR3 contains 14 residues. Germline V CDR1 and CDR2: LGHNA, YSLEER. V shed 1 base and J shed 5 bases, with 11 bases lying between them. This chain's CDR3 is CASSQVSARTEAFF. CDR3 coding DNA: TGCGCCAGCAGCCAAGTGAGTGCGAGAACTGAAGCTTTCTTT.

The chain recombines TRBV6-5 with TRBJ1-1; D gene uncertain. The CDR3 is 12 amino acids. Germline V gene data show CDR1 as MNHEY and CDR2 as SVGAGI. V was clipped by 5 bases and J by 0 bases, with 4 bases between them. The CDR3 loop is CASSNMNTEAFF. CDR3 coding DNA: TGTGCCAGCAGTAACATGAACACTGAAGCTTTCTTT.

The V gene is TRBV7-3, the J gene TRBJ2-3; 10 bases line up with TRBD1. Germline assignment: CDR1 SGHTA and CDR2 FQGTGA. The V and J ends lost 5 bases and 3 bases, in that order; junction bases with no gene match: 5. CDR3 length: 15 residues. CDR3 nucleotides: TGTGCCAGCAGCAAGGGGACAGGGGAAACAGATACGCAGTATTTT. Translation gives CASSKGTGETDTQYF.